What follows are 9 T cell receptor beta chains derived from one specimen sequenced in a study of T cell repertoires in cytomegalovirus infection. MiXCR, run by TCRdb on the reads, gives a single entry per CDR3 protein. The sample lists 160,000 or so distinct CDR3 sequences, roughly 17% occurring once. Sequencing used CD8+ T cells from PBMCs. The receptors were gathered from a human donor in good health (CMV status not recorded). Some clones in this sample may be carry-over from other donors' samples.

This clonotype showed up many times. This chain links TRBV9 with TRBJ2-6; D ambiguous. Trimming stripped 3 bases from V and 0 bases from J, with 10 bases between. CDR1 SGDLS and CDR2 YYNGEE come from the germline V gene. The CDR3 is 16 amino acids. The CDR3 nucleotides are TGTGCCAGCAGCGCCCTACTCAGCTCTGGGGCCAACGTCCTGACTTTC. Its protein product is CASSALLSSGANVLTF. Supplemented by reference TRBV9 and TRBJ2-6, the full variable domain reads DSGVTQTPKHLITATGQRVTLRCSPRSGDLSVYWYQQSLDQGLQFLIQYYNGEERAKGNILERFSAQQFPDLHSELNLSSLELGDSALYFCASSALLSSGANVLTFGAGSRLTVL.

This clonotype was picked up a small number of times. This chain joins TRBV7-7 and TRBJ1-1; a possible D gene is TRBD1 (6 bases). V was cut by 1 base and J by 1 base, with 10 bases left in between. The CDR3 has 15 amino acids. The germline V gene has CDR1 SSHAT and CDR2 FNYEAQ (reference sequence). In DNA form, the CDR3 reads TGTGCCAGCAGCTTAGATCCGACAGGGAACACTGAAGCTTTCTTT. The encoded protein is CASSLDPTGNTEAFF.

This clonotype was seen a handful of times. The V call is TRBV28, the J call TRBJ2-3; 11 bases match TRBD2. CDR3 length: 15 amino acids. V trimming: 2 bases; J trimming: 6 bases; junction bases outside the gene matches: 4. Germline V gives CDR1 MDHEN, CDR2 SYDVKM. CDR3 amino acids: CASSLVAGGWDTQYF. The DNA of the CDR3 is TGTGCCAGCAGTTTAGTAGCGGGAGGGTGGGATACGCAGTATTTT.

As DNA, the CDR3 is TGTGCCAGCAGCCAGGGCGTAGATACCGGGGAGCTGTTTTTT. This encodes CASSQGVDTGELFF. This chain joins TRBV4-2 and TRBJ2-2, with D hard to call. The CDR3 loop spans 14 amino acids. From germline, CDR1 is LGHNA and CDR2 YNFKEQ. Trimming stripped 3 bases from V and 5 bases from J, with 10 bases between.

This clonotype is deemed large. V and J are TRBV7-8 and TRBJ2-3; TRBD1 is a possible D gene (5 bases). Germline CDR1 reads SGHVS; CDR2 reads FQNEAQ. CDR3 size: 15 residues. V shed 3 bases and J shed 0 bases, with 10 bases lying between them. CDR3 protein: CASSFRQSSTDTQYF. CDR3 DNA sequence: TGTGCCAGCAGCTTCAGACAGTCTAGCACAGATACGCAGTATTTT.

This clonotype has just a few counts. V gene TRBV7-9 combines with J gene TRBJ2-5; D possibly uses TRBD1 or TRBD2 (6 bases each). Germline CDR1 SEHNR, CDR2 FQNEAQ (reference sequence). The CDR3 is 15 amino acids. Trimming left V 5 bases short and J 5 bases short, with 18 bases between. Written as DNA, the CDR3 is TGTGCCAGCAGCCACGGGGGCCGGGATGGCGAGACCCAGTACTTC. This codes for CASSHGGRDGETQYF. Supplemented by reference TRBV7-9 and TRBJ2-5, the full variable domain reads DTGVSQNPRHKITKRGQNVTFRCDPISEHNRLYWYRQTLGQGPEFLTYFQNEAQLEKSRLLSDRFSAERPKGSFSTLEIQRTEQGDSAMYLCASSHGGRDGETQYFGPGTRLLVL.

The chain joins TRBV20-1 to TRBJ1-6, with D perhaps matching TRBD1 (6 bases). CDR1 is DFQATT and CDR2 is SNEGSKA in the germline V gene (reference sequence). The CDR3 loop spans 15 amino acids. Trimming shortened V by 3 bases and J by 5 bases, and 14 bases separated the two germline ends. The CDR3, as DNA: TGCAGTGCTAGTTTATTAAACAGGGATAATTCACCCCTCCACTTT. This codes for CSASLLNRDNSPLHF.

The chain links TRBV6-2 or TRBV6-3 to TRBJ2-1; the match to TRBD2 covers 9 bases. CDR1 is MNHEY, CDR2 SVGEGT, per germline. This CDR3 region has 16 residues. The V segment lost 5 bases and the J segment 4 bases; nucleotides outside the gene matches: 9. CDR3 protein: CASSIHAGGTYNEQFF. For the CDR3, the DNA is TGTGCCAGCAGTATACATGCGGGAGGGACTTACAATGAGCAGTTCTTC.

CDR3 residues: CASSRQFNEQFF. CDR3 DNA: TGTGCCAGCAGTCGACAGTTCAATGAGCAGTTCTTC. The chain uses TRBV6-6 and TRBJ2-1; a weak D match, TRBD1 (5 bases). The length of the CDR3 is 12 residues. Germline CDR1 is MNHNY and CDR2 is SVGAGI (reference sequence). Trimming removed 5 bases from V and 6 bases from J, with 8 bases in between.